This T cell receptor beta chain was profiled in a study of T cells after yellow fever vaccination. TCRdb analysed the 5' RACE reads with MiXCR anew, one entry per CDR3 protein. The sample includes roughly 240,000 distinct CDR3 sequences, approximately 6.3% of them seen just once. As regards this clonotype: Its target is unknown.

Findings and caveats of the study: Most primary-vaccination clones reappeared after the booster (96% CD4, approximately 88% CD8).

The CDR3 totals 18 residues. J gave up 5 bases and V 0 bases, and 6 bases lay outside the gene matches. The sample here was CD4+ T cells sorted from PBMCs, taken on the day of the yellow fever booster vaccination. This sequence originates from a man aged 25 to 40 who received the YFV17D yellow fever vaccine. The rearrangement uses TRBV23-1 and TRBJ2-3, with 15 bases aligning to TRBD2. TRBV23-1 is noted as an ORF with a role that remains uncertain. The CDR3 bases are TGCGCCAGCAGTCAATCCCCCTGGACTAGCGGGAGGGTAGATACGCAGTATTTT. Translating gives CASSQSPWTSGRVDTQYF.